One sample yielded the 2 T cell receptor beta chains listed below, sequenced in a study of shared clonotypes between healthy human individuals. The assay was immunoSEQ multiplex PCR, and TCRdb's table has in-frame clones only and misses some. This sample has over a million clones, with approximately 97% found just once. What was sequenced was naive CD4+ T cells sorted from blood. The sample's subset: CD45RA+ positively selected. The receptor set was obtained from a man aged 30 to 39 in good health.

The chain couples TRBV2 to TRBJ1-3; no clear D gene. The CDR3 is 15 residues long. The V gene lost 3 bases and the J gene lost 1 base, with 10 bases spanning the gap. The V gene's germline CDR1 is SNHLY and CDR2 FYNNEI. The DNA for the CDR3 is TGTGCCAGCAGTGAGTGGGGTACATCTGGAAACACCATATATTTT. Its protein is CASSEWGTSGNTIYF. The entire variable domain, with the rest obtained from reference TRBV2 and TRBJ1-3, is as follows: EPEVTQTPSHQVTQMGQEVILRCVPISNHLYFYWYRQILGQKVEFLVSFYNNEISEKSEIFDDQFSVERPDGSNFTLKIRSTKLEDSAMYFCASSEWGTSGNTIYFGEGSWLTVV.

The V call is TRBV15, the J call TRBJ2-3; 9 bases align to TRBD2. The CDR3 totals 17 residues. Germline CDR1 is LNHNV and CDR2 is YYDKDF (reference sequence). V was clipped by 0 bases and J by 5 bases; unmatched bases: 9. The CDR3 sequence is CATSRDVGAGGKDTQYF. CDR3 bases: TGTGCCACCAGCAGAGATGTCGGTGCGGGAGGGAAAGATACGCAGTATTTT.